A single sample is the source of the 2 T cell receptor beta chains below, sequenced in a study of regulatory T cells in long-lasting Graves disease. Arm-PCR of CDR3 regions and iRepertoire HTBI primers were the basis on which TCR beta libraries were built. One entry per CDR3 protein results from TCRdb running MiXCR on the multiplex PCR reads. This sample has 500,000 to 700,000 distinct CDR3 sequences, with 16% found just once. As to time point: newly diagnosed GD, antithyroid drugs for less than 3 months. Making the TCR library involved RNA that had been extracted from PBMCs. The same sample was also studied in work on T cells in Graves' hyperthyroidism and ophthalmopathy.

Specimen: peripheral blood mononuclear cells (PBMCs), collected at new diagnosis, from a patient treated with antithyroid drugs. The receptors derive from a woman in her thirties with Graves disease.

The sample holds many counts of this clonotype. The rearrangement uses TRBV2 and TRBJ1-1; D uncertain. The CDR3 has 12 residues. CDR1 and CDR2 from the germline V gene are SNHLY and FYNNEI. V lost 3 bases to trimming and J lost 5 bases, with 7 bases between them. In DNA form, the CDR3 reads TGTGCCAGCAGTGATCTTGGGACTGAAGCTTTCTTT. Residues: CASSDLGTEAFF.

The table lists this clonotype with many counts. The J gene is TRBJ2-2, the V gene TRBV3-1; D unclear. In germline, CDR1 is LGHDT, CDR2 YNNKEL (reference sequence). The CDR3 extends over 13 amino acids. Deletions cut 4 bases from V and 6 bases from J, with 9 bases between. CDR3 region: CASSPQSSGELFF. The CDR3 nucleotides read TGTGCCAGCAGCCCCCAGTCCTCCGGGGAGCTGTTTTTT.